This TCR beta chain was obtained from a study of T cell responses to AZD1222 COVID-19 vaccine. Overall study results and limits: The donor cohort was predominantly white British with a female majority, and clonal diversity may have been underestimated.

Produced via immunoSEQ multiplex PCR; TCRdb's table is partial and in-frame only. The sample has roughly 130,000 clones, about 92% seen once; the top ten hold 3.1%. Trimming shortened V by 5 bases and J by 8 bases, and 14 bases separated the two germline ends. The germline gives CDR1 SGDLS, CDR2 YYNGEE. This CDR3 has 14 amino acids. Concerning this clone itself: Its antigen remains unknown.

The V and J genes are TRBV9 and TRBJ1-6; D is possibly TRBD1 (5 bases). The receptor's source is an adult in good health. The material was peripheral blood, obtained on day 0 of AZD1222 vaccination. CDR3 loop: CASSREGLDSPLHF. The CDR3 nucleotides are TGTGCCAGCAGTCGCGAGGGGTTAGATTCACCCCTCCACTTT.